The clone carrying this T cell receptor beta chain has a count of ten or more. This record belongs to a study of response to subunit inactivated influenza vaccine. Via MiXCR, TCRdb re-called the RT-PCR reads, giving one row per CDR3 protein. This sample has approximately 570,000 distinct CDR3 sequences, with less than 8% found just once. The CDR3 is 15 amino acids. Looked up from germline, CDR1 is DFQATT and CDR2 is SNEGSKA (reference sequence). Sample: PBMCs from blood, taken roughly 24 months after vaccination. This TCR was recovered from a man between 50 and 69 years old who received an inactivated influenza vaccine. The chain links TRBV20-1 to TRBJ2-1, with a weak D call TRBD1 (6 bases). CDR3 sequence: CSSQLPGQSLSEQFF. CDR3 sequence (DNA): TGCTCTTCTCAATTACCGGGACAAAGTCTAAGCGAGCAGTTCTTC.